This T cell receptor (beta chain) was sequenced for a study of regulatory dendritic cells for organ transplantation. Memory T cells were CD45RO+, naive were CD45RA+, sorted by FACS. Only in-frame clones appear in the TCRdb table, and some are missing; sequencing was by immunoSEQ multiplex PCR. The sample records 25,000 to 30,000 clones, roughly 79% being singletons. The CDR3 is 14 amino acids. Germline V gene data show CDR1 as KGHSH and CDR2 as LQKENI. The germline V and J ends were trimmed by 0 bases and 4 bases, with 9 bases remaining between them. The sequencing input was memory CD4+ T cells from blood. Specified subset: CD45RO+ memory T cells. This clonotype originated in a human donor in good health. V and J are TRBV18 and TRBJ2-5; D not certain. The CDR3 spells CASSPPVVRETQYF. The DNA for the CDR3 is TGTGCCAGCTCACCACCGGTAGTTCGAGAGACCCAGTACTTC.